Included here is one T cell receptor beta chain sequence, with context. This entry comes from a study of shared clonotypes between healthy human individuals. TCRdb keeps only in-frame clones here, not all; method: immunoSEQ multiplex PCR. The table includes a few million clones, roughly nine tenths detected once. This CDR3 region has 16 residues. CDR1 is SGHRS and CDR2 is YFSETQ in the germline V gene. J gave up 1 base and V 4 bases, and 9 bases lay outside the gene matches. This clonotype was sampled from a man younger than 35 in good health. The J gene is TRBJ2-3, the V gene TRBV5-1, with TRBD1 matching 7 bases. The sequenced material came from naive CD4+ T cells sorted from blood. The subset was: CD45RA+ positively selected. CDR3: CASSVNAGTGTDTQYF. In nucleotides, the CDR3 is TGCGCCAGCAGCGTTAATGCCGGGACAGGCACAGATACGCAGTATTTT. The whole variable domain, remainder taken from reference TRBV5-1 and TRBJ2-3, is KAGVTQTPRYLIKTRGQQVTLSCSPISGHRSVSWYQQTPGQGLQFLFEYFSETQRNKGNFPGRFSGRQFSNSRSEMNVSTLELGDSALYLCASSVNAGTGTDTQYFGPGTRLTVL.